This T cell receptor (beta chain) was obtained from a study of T cell changes during pregnancy in multiple sclerosis. Assay used: immunoSEQ multiplex PCR; TCRdb lists only in-frame clones, some missing. The sample holds 69,000 or so clones, roughly 93% seen once. The V gene lost 8 bases and the J gene lost 7 bases, with 9 bases spanning the gap. The CDR3 covers 12 residues. The germline gives CDR1 MNHEY, CDR2 SVGAGI. Source: peripheral blood, taken in the third trimester of pregnancy. The receptor was derived from a female donor with multiple sclerosis, enrolled in a pregnancy study. The chain has TRBV6-5 and TRBJ1-6, with a possible D match to TRBD1 (6 bases). In DNA form, the CDR3 reads TGTGCCAGCGGACAGAACAATTCACCCCTCCACTTT. As protein: CASGQNNSPLHF.